Listed below are T cell receptor beta chains from one sample, sequenced in a study of CD8 T cells in ankylosing spondylitis. TCRdb processed the 5' RACE reads anew with MiXCR; each CDR3 protein has one entry. This sample yields 350,000 to 450,000 distinct CDR3 sequences, of which roughly 20% are seen a single time; less than 15% belongs to the top ten. What was sequenced was blood, either unsorted or a sorted T cell fraction (not recorded which). The receptors originated from a male donor with ankylosing spondylitis or in good health (not recorded which). Each CDR3 is given with its conserved first and last residue. D genes are given only for firm matches. Expanded clones get a size class; other rows say once, few or many, or leave the size out.

TRBD1,.,TRBJ2-1,TRBV11-1,TGTGCCAGCAGCTTATTAGGGACCACAGGGGGCTCCTACAATGAGCAGTTCTTC,CASSLLGTTGGSYNEQFF
.,many,TRBJ2-1,TRBV29-1,TGCAGCGTTGAAGGGACAACCTACAATGAGCAGTTCTTC,CSVEGTTYNEQFF
TRBD2,.,TRBJ2-5,TRBV4-2,TGTGCCAGCAGCCAACCTAGCGGAATGTACCAAGAGACCCAGTACTTC,CASSQPSGMYQETQYF
TRBD1,few,TRBJ2-5,TRBV29-1,TGCAGCGCCAAACGTCGGGACAGTTTCCAAGAGACCCAGTACTTC,CSAKRRDSFQETQYF
.,few,TRBJ2-1,TRBV2,TGTGCCAGCAGTGAATTTCAGGGAGCGGGCGATGAGCAGTTCTTC,CASSEFQGAGDEQFF
.,.,TRBJ2-1,TRBV13,TGTGCCAGCAGTCCCAGGGCGGGGTCCTACAATGAGCAGTTCTTC,CASSPRAGSYNEQFF
.,few,TRBJ2-1,TRBV28,TGTGCCAGCAGTTTGCGCGGGGCATACAATGAGCAGTTCTTC,CASSLRGAYNEQFF
.,.,TRBJ1-5,TRBV6-1,TGTGCCAGCAGGGACTTCCGGGCCGTGGGCGGTCAGCCCCAGCATTTT,CASRDFRAVGGQPQHF
.,many,TRBJ2-2,TRBV7-9,TGTGCCAGCAGCTTTGGTGCCGGGGAGCTGTTTTTT,CASSFGAGELFF
.,.,TRBJ2-6,TRBV12-3/TRBV12-4,TGTGCCAGCAGTCACAGGAGTAGGTCTGGGGCCAACGTCCTGACTTTC,CASSHRSRSGANVLTF
.,.,TRBJ2-3,TRBV7-8,TGTGCCAGCAGCTCTGCCGTGGCCGCGCTTTACGATACGCAGTATTTT,CASSSAVAALYDTQYF
.,.,TRBJ2-7,TRBV20-1,TGCAGTGCTGTAGTAACCTCCTACGAGCAGTACTTC,CSAVVTSYEQYF
.,.,TRBJ1-2,TRBV6-1,TGTGCCAGCAGTACGCCCGGGGCCCAACCCGGGTCTAACTATGGCTACACCTTC,CASSTPGAQPGSNYGYTF
.,few,TRBJ2-7,TRBV12-3/TRBV12-4,TGTGCCAGCAGTTCGACCAACCACCCCTACGAGCAGTACTTC,CASSSTNHPYEQYF
.,few,TRBJ2-7,TRBV11-2,TGTGCCAGCAGCTTACAGCCCTACGAGCAGTACTTC,CASSLQPYEQYF
.,few,TRBJ1-5,TRBV7-9,TGTGCCAGCAGCTTTCAGGGAACGAGCAATCAGCCCCAGCATTTT,CASSFQGTSNQPQHF
.,many,TRBJ2-3,TRBV12-3/TRBV12-4,TGTGCCAGCAGTTCACGGACTTTAGCGGATACGCAGTATTTT,CASSSRTLADTQYF
TRBD1,.,TRBJ2-7,TRBV10-3,TGTGCCATCAGTGAGTCGGGGACAGGGCCCACCTACGAGCAGTACTTC,CAISESGTGPTYEQYF
TRBD2,.,TRBJ2-7,TRBV7-9,TGTGCCAGCAGCTCAACTAGCGGGGCTTCCTACGAGCAGTACTTC,CASSSTSGASYEQYF
.,few,TRBJ1-1,TRBV5-1,TGCGCCAGCAGCTGGGGACACTCGAACACTGAAGCTTTCTTT,CASSWGHSNTEAFF
TRBD1,.,TRBJ2-3,TRBV6-1,TGTGCCAGCAGTGGGGACAGGGGGTATACAGATACGCAGTATTTT,CASSGDRGYTDTQYF
TRBD2,few,TRBJ2-1,TRBV5-1,TGCGCCAGCAGCCCCAGCGGGGGGATTAATGAGCAGTTCTTC,CASSPSGGINEQFF
.,few,TRBJ2-5,TRBV28,TGTGCCAGCAGTCCGGTCCCCTTAGCCTCCCAAGAGACCCAGTACTTC,CASSPVPLASQETQYF
TRBD1,few,TRBJ2-7,TRBV6-5,TGTGCCAGCAGTTACCTCCGGGACAGCTACGAGCAGTACTTC,CASSYLRDSYEQYF
.,few,TRBJ2-3,TRBV7-2,TGTGCCAGCAGCTTAGTAATAGAAAGGGAAGATACGCAGTATTTT,CASSLVIEREDTQYF
.,.,TRBJ2-1,TRBV6-4,TGTGCCAGCAGTGACTCGGGGAATGATGAGCAGTTCTTC,CASSDSGNDEQFF
.,few,TRBJ2-1,TRBV20-1,TGCAGTGCTAGAGATCTAAGGGGTGGAGATGAGCAGTTCTTC,CSARDLRGGDEQFF
.,few,TRBJ2-7,TRBV12-3/TRBV12-4,TGTGCCAGCAGTTTACTGGGCTATCCGGAATACTTC,CASSLLGYPEYF
.,.,TRBJ1-3,TRBV12-3/TRBV12-4,TGTGCCAGCAGATTCGGGGTAGCTGGAAACACCATATATTTT,CASRFGVAGNTIYF
.,few,TRBJ2-1,TRBV9,TGTGCCAGCAGCGCCTGGGTTACGAGTGAGCAGTTCTTC,CASSAWVTSEQFF
.,.,TRBJ1-6,TRBV23-1,TGCGCCAGCAGTCAATCGGCGTCAGGCCAATATAATTCACCCCTCCACTTT,CASSQSASGQYNSPLHF
.,.,TRBJ1-6,TRBV20-1,TGCAGTGCTGGAGACCCCTCCGGGATTTCACCCCTCCACTTT,CSAGDPSGISPLHF
.,few,TRBJ2-7,TRBV7-6,TGTGCCAGCAGCTATACAGTCTCCTACGAGCAGTACTTC,CASSYTVSYEQYF
TRBD1,.,TRBJ1-2,TRBV18,TGTGCCAGCTCACCACCGACCGGGACAGGGATCTATGGCTACACCTTC,CASSPPTGTGIYGYTF
.,once,TRBJ2-3,TRBV4-1,TGCGCCAGCAGCCGAGAGGGGACGGACCCCTTGGATACGCAGTATTTT,CASSREGTDPLDTQYF
TRBD2,few,TRBJ2-1,TRBV11-2,TGTGCCAGCAGCTTAGATAGTGGCGGTCTAGCGGGGGTGGGTGAGCAGTTCTTC,CASSLDSGGLAGVGEQFF
TRBD1,few,TRBJ2-3,TRBV7-8,TGTGCCAGCAGCCTCGGGACAGGGTCCTCCACAGATACGCAGTATTTT,CASSLGTGSSTDTQYF
TRBD1,few,TRBJ2-7,TRBV20-1,TGCAGTGCTCGTGACCGGGACAGGGGAGTCGAGCAGTACTTC,CSARDRDRGVEQYF
.,.,TRBJ2-2,TRBV4-1,TGCGCCAGCAGCCAAGCCACGGGGACCGGGGAGCTGTTTTTT,CASSQATGTGELFF
.,.,TRBJ2-1,TRBV12-3/TRBV12-4,TGTGCCAGCACTTCTCTGGAGGAGCAGTTCTTC,CASTSLEEQFF
TRBD1,.,TRBJ2-6,TRBV12-3/TRBV12-4,TGTGCCAGCAGTTTATTGGCAGGGGGCTCTGGGGCCAACGTCCTGACTTTC,CASSLLAGGSGANVLTF
.,few,TRBJ2-5,TRBV5-6,TGTGCCAGCAGCTTTATAACTGGGAAGACCCAGTACTTC,CASSFITGKTQYF
.,few,TRBJ2-3,TRBV12-3/TRBV12-4,TGTGCCAGCAGTCTAGGACACTCAGATACGCAGTATTTT,CASSLGHSDTQYF
.,.,TRBJ2-1,TRBV20-1,TGCAGTGCCCCAGTGGCGCAGATCTACAATGAGCAGTTCTTC,CSAPVAQIYNEQFF
.,few,TRBJ2-3,TRBV29-1,TGCAGCGTCGCCCCCCGCGGAATTCTCTTGGCGGATACGCAGTATTTT,CSVAPRGILLADTQYF
.,.,TRBJ1-6,TRBV25-1,TGTGCCAGCAGTGAATATGGGGGACCCCTCCACTTT,CASSEYGGPLHF